The sequence of this T cell receptor (beta chain) was determined in a study of T-cell reconstitution after alpha-beta-depleted transplantation in children. CDR1 and CDR2 (germline): SGHRS, YFSETQ. Trimming at V came to 3 bases and at J to 1 base, leaving 4 bases not matched to a gene. The CDR3 has 14 amino acids. This clonotype was seen ten or more times. This sample's TCRbeta library carried unique molecular identifier barcodes. Via MiXCR, TCRdb re-called the PCR reads, giving one row per CDR3 protein. The repertoire holds over 200,000 distinct CDR3 sequences, with roughly 10% as singletons. This receptor was identified in a child younger than two with acute myeloid leukemia, due to receive a stem cell transplant. Sequences were derived from PBMCs, sampled before TCRalphabeta/CD19-depleted stem cell transplant. This sequence joins TRBV5-1 and TRBJ2-7; 7 bases fit TRBD2. CDR3 region: CASSYKRESYEQYF. The CDR3 coding sequence is TGCGCCAGCAGCTACAAGCGGGAATCCTACGAGCAGTACTTC.